This T cell receptor (beta chain) was identified during a study of T cells expressing NK-cell markers. Study-wide context: Sequencing of TCR beta repertoires drew on sorted CD3+CD56+NKG2C+, CD3+CD56+NKG2C- and CD3+CD56-NKG2C+ T cells. HCMV seropositivity marked most of the eight sequenced donors; one was seronegative.

In generating TCR beta cDNA, 5'RACE template switching with UMIs was used. TCRdb re-called the 5' RACE reads, yielding one record per CDR3 amino acid sequence without DNA. The sample's table shows 350,000 to 400,000 distinct CDR3 sequences. The CDR3 loop spans 15 amino acids. V usage is TRBV12-3 or TRBV12-4 and J usage is TRBJ2-2; with no DNA, the TCRdb D assignment of TRBD2 cannot be verified. Material: blood T cells: a sorted CD56 or NKG2C T cell subset, CD4+ or CD8+ T cells, or bulk PBMC T cells (not recorded which). The source is a woman in her 50s in good health. CDR3: CASSPTTGARGELFF.